This TCR beta chain was profiled in a study of T cell changes during pregnancy in multiple sclerosis. The data were produced by immunoSEQ multiplex PCR, yet TCRdb's version contains in-frame clones alone and is incomplete. The repertoire includes 45,000 to 60,000 clones, approximately 92% of them detected once, and around 0.68% sits in the top ten. In this sample, this clone turned up once. Germline V gives CDR1 KGHSH, CDR2 LQKENI. V dropped 3 bases and J dropped 2 bases, with 7 bases sitting between them. CDR3 size: 13 residues. The sequenced sample was CD4+ T cells from peripheral blood mononuclear cells, obtained in the third trimester of pregnancy. This TCR was recovered from a female donor with multiple sclerosis, enrolled in a pregnancy study. V gene TRBV18 combines with J gene TRBJ1-2; the D is unclear. CDR3 residues: CASSPEVNYGYTF. The DNA for the CDR3 is TGTGCCAGCTCACCGGAGGTAAACTATGGCTACACCTTC. Full variable domain (remainder filled in from reference TRBV18 and TRBJ1-2): NAGVMQNPRHLVRRRGQEARLRCSPMKGHSHVYWYRQLPEEGLKFMVYLQKENIIDESGMPKERFSAEFPKEGPSILRIQQVVRGDSAAYFCASSPEVNYGYTFGSGTRLTVV.